These 24 T cell receptor beta chains originate from one sample sequenced in a study of OX40 agonist ivuxolimab in advanced cancers. Using immunoSEQ multiplex PCR, the repertoire was profiled, and TCRdb retains in-frame clones only, with some absent. The sample records approximately 28,000 clones, 87% being singletons. Sequences were derived from CD4+ or CD8+ T cells sorted from blood, sampled in a trial of the OX40 agonist ivuxolimab. The source is an adult with an advanced solid tumor such as melanoma, head and neck, liver or kidney cancer.

V is TRBV7-2 and J is TRBJ2-5; 9 bases are a match to TRBD1. This CDR3 region has 15 residues. CDR1 and CDR2 from the germline V gene are SGHTA and FQGNSA. Trimming cost V 0 bases and J 5 bases; bases outside gene matches: 4. CDR3 in DNA: TGTGCCAGCAGCTTAGCGGGGACAGGGAGGGAGACCCAGTACTTC. Its protein product is CASSLAGTGRETQYF.

This rearrangement joins TRBV19 to TRBJ1-2, with 8 positions matching TRBD1. Trimming cost V 3 bases and J 2 bases; bases outside gene matches: 8. This CDR3 has 16 residues. CDR1 and CDR2 (germline): LNHDA, SQIVND (reference sequence). The CDR3 DNA follows: TGTGCCAGTAGTATTCGCCCGGGGACAGGCAACTATGGCTACACCTTC. This codes for CASSIRPGTGNYGYTF.

Here the CDR3 reads CASRERGRTGETQYF. Here the CDR3 DNA reads TGCGCCAGCAGGGAGCGCGGGAGAACAGGGGAGACCCAGTACTTC. The chain links TRBV5-1 to TRBJ2-5, with a weak D call TRBD2 (7 bases). The V gene's germline CDR1 is SGHRS and CDR2 YFSETQ. V lost 5 bases and J lost 5, with 19 bases in between. CDR3 size: 15 residues.

This chain joins TRBV19 and TRBJ2-1, with 7 bases that match TRBD1. Germline CDR1 reads LNHDA; CDR2 reads SQIVND (reference sequence). The CDR3 totals 15 residues. V shed 4 bases and J 8 bases; nucleotides not matched to a gene: 11. CDR3 sequence: CASSTPGQRAYEQFF. The CDR3, as DNA: TGTGCCAGTAGTACACCGGGACAGAGAGCCTATGAGCAGTTCTTC.

This sequence joins TRBV6-5 and TRBJ2-5; perhaps D is TRBD1 or TRBD2 (5 bases each). With the DNA end fitting TRBJ2-7 better, the J assignment may be wrong. Germline loops: CDR1 MNHEY, CDR2 SVGAGI. The CDR3 has 14 amino acids. The CDR3 coding sequence is TGTGCCAGCAGTTACTCACCGGGACCATACGAGCAGTACTTC. Translation gives CASSYSPGPYEQYF.

V usage is TRBV5-4 and J usage is TRBJ2-2, with 9 bases fitting TRBD2. This CDR3 comprises 15 residues. V shed 4 bases and J 5 bases; nucleotides not matched to a gene: 6. The germline gives CDR1 SGHNT, CDR2 YYREEE (reference sequence). Here the CDR3 reads CASSSVAGETGELFF. The CDR3 DNA sequence: TGTGCCAGCAGCAGTGTAGCGGGAGAGACCGGGGAGCTGTTTTTT. Based on the CDR3 plus reference TRBV5-4 and TRBJ2-2, the full variable domain is ETGVTQSPTHLIKTRGQQVTLRCSSQSGHNTVSWYQQALGQGPQFIFQYYREEENGRGNFPPRFSGLQFPNYSSELNVNALELDDSALYLCASSSVAGETGELFFGEGSRLTVL.

The rearrangement links TRBV15 to TRBJ2-5; 7 nucleotides agree with TRBD2. The CDR3 is 13 residues long. V shed 3 bases and J 4 bases; nucleotides not matched to a gene: 2. Germline assignment: CDR1 LNHNV and CDR2 YYDKDF (reference sequence). Here the CDR3 DNA reads TGTGCCACCAGCAGTATAGCGGGAGAGACCCAGTACTTC. This encodes CATSSIAGETQYF.

The CDR3 loop is CASSYVGGTDTQYF. The CDR3 DNA sequence: TGTGCCAGCAGTTACGTCGGGGGCACAGATACGCAGTATTTT. This chain connects TRBV6-5 to TRBJ2-3, with a weak D call TRBD2 (5 bases). Germline-derived CDR1 and CDR2 are MNHEY and SVGAGI. The CDR3 contains 14 residues. V lost 2 bases to trimming and J lost 1 base, with 7 bases between them.

The chain has TRBV28 and TRBJ2-7; D remains unclear. V was clipped by 5 bases and J by 2 bases, with 13 bases between them. This CDR3 spans 14 amino acids. Germline assignment: CDR1 MDHEN and CDR2 SYDVKM. DNA of the CDR3: TGTGCCAGCAGTCAGACGCTCCTCACCTACGAGCAGTACTTC. Its protein product is CASSQTLLTYEQYF.

The gene calls are TRBV5-5 and TRBJ2-5, with 10 bases aligning to TRBD2. The CDR3 runs 14 residues. The junction had 2 bases not matched to a gene; V was cut back by 2 bases and J by 4 bases. Germline loops: CDR1 SGHKS, CDR2 YYEKEE (reference sequence). Here the CDR3 reads CASSFLAGGETQYF. Written as DNA, the CDR3 is TGTGCCAGCAGCTTTTTAGCGGGGGGAGAGACCCAGTACTTC.

The V call is TRBV19, the J call TRBJ2-1; TRBD2 agrees at 13 bases. Germline CDR1 reads LNHDA; CDR2 reads SQIVND (reference sequence). J gave up 3 bases and V 11 bases, and 10 bases lay outside the gene matches. The CDR3 extends over 16 amino acids. The CDR3 loop reads CACGTSGMGGYNEQFF. For the CDR3, the DNA is TGTGCCTGCGGGACTAGCGGGATGGGGGGCTACAATGAGCAGTTCTTC.

This clone was counted a single time. The gene calls are TRBV15 and TRBJ2-3; 11 bases map to TRBD1. The CDR3 loop spans 16 amino acids. From germline, CDR1 is LNHNV and CDR2 YYDKDF (reference sequence). Trimming removed 4 bases from V and 5 bases from J; junction bases left unmatched: 8. CDR3 sequence reads: CATSTRTGGNGDTQYF. The CDR3 DNA sequence: TGTGCCACCAGCACCAGGACAGGGGGCAACGGAGATACGCAGTATTTT.

The CDR3 DNA follows: TGTGCCAGCAGCCAACAACTAGCGAACACAGATACGCAGTATTTT. The encoded protein is CASSQQLANTDTQYF. The chain employs TRBV4-2 and TRBJ2-3; 7 bases match TRBD2. This CDR3 is 15 amino acids long. CDR1 and CDR2 from the germline V gene are LGHNA and YNFKEQ. Trimming cost V 2 bases and J 2 bases; bases outside gene matches: 4.

The V call is TRBV5-1, the J call TRBJ2-2; D gene ambiguous. Trimming removed 0 bases from V and 4 bases from J, with 10 bases in between. Germline assignment: CDR1 SGHRS and CDR2 YFSETQ. The CDR3 totals 15 residues. DNA of the CDR3: TGCGCCAGCAGCTTGGCCGGCACTCCCACCGGGGAGCTGTTTTTT. This encodes CASSLAGTPTGELFF.

The V gene is TRBV7-2, the J gene TRBJ1-1; TRBD1 might be the D (5 bases). This CDR3 contains 14 residues. Trimming removed 5 bases at V and 0 bases at J, with 10 bases between. Germline-derived CDR1 and CDR2 are SGHTA and FQGNSA. The CDR3 coding sequence is TGTGCCAGCAGCATAAGACAGTTGAACACTGAAGCTTTCTTT. This encodes CASSIRQLNTEAFF.

The V call is TRBV19, the J call TRBJ2-3, with 10 bases aligning to TRBD1. The junction had 6 bases not matched to a gene; V was cut back by 3 bases and J by 6 bases. Germline-derived CDR1 and CDR2 are LNHDA and SQIVND (reference sequence). CDR3 length equals 15 residues. The CDR3 region is CASSIFGTGVDTQYF. The DNA for the CDR3 is TGTGCCAGTAGTATTTTTGGGACAGGGGTCGATACGCAGTATTTT.

The count of this clone is one. The chain is built from TRBV4-2 and TRBJ1-2, with 8 nucleotides matching TRBD1. CDR3 length: 16 residues. V was pared by 0 bases and J by 4 bases, with 7 bases of the junction left unmatched. Germline CDR1 and CDR2: LGHNA and YNFKEQ. The CDR3 DNA sequence: TGTGCCAGCAGCCAAGACTTCAGGGGGCGAGGCTATGGCTACACCTTC. Amino acids: CASSQDFRGRGYGYTF.

The chain couples TRBV19 to TRBJ1-4, with a possible D match to TRBD1 (5 bases). The germline CDR1 and CDR2 sequences are LNHDA and SQIVND (reference sequence). The V gene lost 9 bases and the J gene lost 0 bases, with 17 bases spanning the gap. CDR3 length: 16 amino acids. The CDR3 coding sequence is TGTGCCAGCAATTTTCAGGGATACCCAACTAATGAAAAACTGTTTTTT. It is translated as CASNFQGYPTNEKLFF.

In this sample, this clone turned up once. The genes are TRBV5-1 and TRBJ1-2; D might be TRBD1 (5 bases). The CDR3 runs to 15 residues. CDR1 is SGHRS and CDR2 is YFSETQ in the germline V gene. V was cut by 0 bases and J by 2 bases, with 11 bases left in between. CDR3 protein: CASSLALAGNYGYTF. Written as DNA, the CDR3 is TGCGCCAGCAGCTTGGCCCTCGCAGGGAACTATGGCTACACCTTC.

The chain couples TRBV7-9 to TRBJ1-5; D unresolved. The germline V and J ends were trimmed by 5 bases and 2 bases, with 7 bases remaining between them. The CDR3 is made up of 13 amino acids. CDR1 is SEHNR, CDR2 FQNEAQ, per germline (reference sequence). CDR3 bases: TGTGCCAGCAGCCAGGACGGCAATCAGCCCCAGCATTTT. Protein product: CASSQDGNQPQHF.

The chain recombines TRBV5-8 with TRBJ1-4, with D possibly TRBD1 on 5 matching bases. The V and J ends lost 4 bases and 7 bases respectively, with 14 bases between them. The CDR3 totals 14 residues. From germline, CDR1 is SGHTS and CDR2 YDEGEE. CDR3 sequence reads: CASSRVRGSEKLFF. The CDR3 nucleotides read TGTGCCAGCAGCCGCGTCCGGGGGAGTGAAAAACTGTTTTTT.

This sequence joins TRBV9 and TRBJ2-3; 10 bases agree with TRBD2. Germline V gene sequence: CDR1 SGDLS, CDR2 YYNGEE. This CDR3 spans 16 amino acids. V gave up 0 bases and J gave up 3 bases; unmatched junction bases: 4. CDR3 protein: CASSVGASGRTDTQYF. Here the CDR3 DNA reads TGTGCCAGCAGCGTAGGAGCTAGCGGGAGAACAGATACGCAGTATTTT.

The CDR3 nucleotides read TGTGCCAGCAGCCCTTCCGGACTAGAAGGTTTCTTC. It is translated as CASSPSGLEGFF. The chain has TRBV11-2 and TRBJ2-1; 7 nucleotides line up with TRBD2. This CDR3 has 12 amino acids. Trimming cost V 5 bases and J 16 bases; bases outside gene matches: 11. CDR1 is SGHAT and CDR2 is FQNNGV in the germline V gene. The variable domain in full, completed from reference TRBV11-2 and TRBJ2-1, reads EAGVAQSPRYKIIEKRQSVAFWCNPISGHATLYWYQQILGQGPKLLIQFQNNGVVDDSQLPKDRFSAERLKGVDSTLKIQPAKLEDSAVYLCASSPSGLEGFFGPGTRLTVL.

The chain carries TRBV7-9 and TRBJ1-1; no firm D call. The CDR3 contains 15 residues. Trimming stripped 1 base from V and 1 base from J, with 10 bases between. The germline V gene encodes CDR1 SEHNR and CDR2 FQNEAQ (reference sequence). CDR3 sequence (DNA): TGTGCCAGCAGCTTAGGTCAGCTCAAGAACACTGAAGCTTTCTTT. This gives the protein CASSLGQLKNTEAFF.